This T cell receptor beta chain is from a study of T cell changes during pregnancy in multiple sclerosis. Libraries were prepared by immunoSEQ multiplex PCR; TCRdb keeps only in-frame clonotypes and omits some of them. Here the sample spans tens of thousands of clones, 80% to 95% being singletons. Sequences were derived from peripheral blood, sampled in the first trimester of pregnancy. This TCR derives from a female donor with multiple sclerosis, enrolled in a pregnancy study.

CDR3 sequence (DNA): TGTGCCAGCAGTCAAGGGACAGGGGGCTTATTTGGATACGAGCAGTACTTC. This encodes CASSQGTGGLFGYEQYF. V usage is TRBV7-9 and J usage is TRBJ2-7; TRBD1 agrees at 12 bases. This CDR3 region has 17 residues. J gave up 4 bases and V 6 bases, and 13 bases lay outside the gene matches. The germline gives CDR1 SEHNR, CDR2 FQNEAQ (reference sequence).